The next 25 T cell receptor beta chains were all read from a single sample in a study of cytomegalovirus exposure and HLA in healthy donors. Use of 60 Vbeta and 13 Jbeta primers characterized the PCR. The table came from immunoSEQ multiplex PCR; TCRdb's copy has only in-frame clones and leaves some out. The repertoire has about 240,000 clones, about 86% of them found once; the top ten carry less than 9%. What was sequenced was PBMCs. These receptors came from a woman aged 60-75 years in good health and CMV-seropositive.

In its sample, this clone was seen a few times. The chain couples TRBV27 to TRBJ2-2, with D unclear. CDR1 MNHEY and CDR2 SMNVEV come from the germline V gene (reference sequence). The CDR3 is made up of 11 amino acids. Between the trimmed V and J ends, which lost 2 bases and 7 bases, there was a span of 2 bases. CDR3 amino acids: CASSLRGELFF. The CDR3 region has the DNA TGTGCCAGCAGTTTACGCGGGGAGCTGTTTTTT.

This clone has just a few counts. The V call is TRBV5-4, the J call TRBJ2-5; possible D gene TRBD1, 6 bases. Germline CDR1 SGHNT, CDR2 YYREEE (reference sequence). This CDR3 is built from 15 residues. The V gene lost 3 bases and the J gene lost 7 bases, with 19 bases spanning the gap. CDR3 bases: TGTGCCAGCAGCTCCCTCGGTGGACAGCTATCGACCCAGTACTTC. This translates into CASSSLGGQLSTQYF.

The chain links TRBV9 to TRBJ2-3, with D tentatively TRBD1 (6 bases). Per germline, CDR1 SGDLS and CDR2 YYNGEE. Trimming cost V 4 bases and J 0 bases, with 12 bases left between them. This CDR3 has 15 amino acids. The DNA for the CDR3 is TGTGCCAGCAGCCCCCGGACAGCTAGCACAGATACGCAGTATTTT. This translates into CASSPRTASTDTQYF. The full variable domain, in which reference TRBV9 and TRBJ2-3 provide the parts outside the CDR3, is DSGVTQTPKHLITATGQRVTLRCSPRSGDLSVYWYQQSLDQGLQFLIQYYNGEERAKGNILERFSAQQFPDLHSELNLSSLELGDSALYFCASSPRTASTDTQYFGPGTRLTVL.

The rearrangement links TRBV2 to TRBJ2-7, with 11 bases aligning to TRBD2. Losses at the gene ends were 4 bases for V and 4 bases for J; bases not matched to a gene: 6. The CDR3 covers 15 residues. Germline values: CDR1 SNHLY, CDR2 FYNNEI. The DNA of the CDR3 is TGTGCCAGCAGTGGGGCGACTAGCGGGAAGTACGAGCAGTACTTC. Residues: CASSGATSGKYEQYF. Based on the CDR3 plus reference TRBV2 and TRBJ2-7, the full variable domain is EPEVTQTPSHQVTQMGQEVILRCVPISNHLYFYWYRQILGQKVEFLVSFYNNEISEKSEIFDDQFSVERPDGSNFTLKIRSTKLEDSAMYFCASSGATSGKYEQYFGPGTRLTVT.

In its sample, this clone was seen once. The chain employs TRBV7-9 and TRBJ2-1; 7 bases align to TRBD2. J lost 9 bases, V lost 4 bases, and 6 bases had no gene match. The CDR3 extends over 13 amino acids. Germline CDR1 is SEHNR and CDR2 is FQNEAQ (reference sequence). CDR3 DNA sequence: TGTGCCAGCAGCTGGGGAGGGACCGCTGAGCAGTTCTTC. This sequence encodes CASSWGGTAEQFF.

This clone was detected many times. The rearrangement joins TRBV5-8 to TRBJ1-4; D uncertain. Germline CDR1 reads SGHTS; CDR2 reads YDEGEE. This CDR3 is 16 amino acids long. V gave up 0 bases and J gave up 0 bases, with 9 bases separating them. CDR3 nucleotides: TGTGCCAGCAGCTTGGTATTATCCTCAACTAATGAAAAACTGTTTTTT. Amino acids: CASSLVLSSTNEKLFF.

The V and J genes are TRBV5-4 and TRBJ2-7; 7 bases line up with TRBD2. CDR3 length equals 15 residues. V dropped 1 base and J dropped 2; count of bases not matched to a gene: 6. Germline-derived CDR1 and CDR2 are SGHNT and YYREEE (reference sequence). Here the CDR3 reads CASSLMGLSPYEQYF. Written as DNA, the CDR3 is TGTGCCAGCAGCTTGATGGGACTATCTCCCTACGAGCAGTACTTC.

On this clone: In the same sample, other DNA sequences code for this CDR3. The chain has TRBV5-4 and TRBJ2-7; no firm D call. This CDR3 is 14 amino acids long. Germline CDR1 and CDR2: SGHNT and YYREEE (reference sequence). V was pared by 1 base and J by 2 bases, with 10 bases between. The chain's CDR3 is CASSLSGSTYEQYF. In DNA form, the CDR3 reads TGTGCCAGCAGCTTGTCTGGTTCTACCTACGAGCAGTACTTC.

Concerning this clone: Germline and junction disagree at one end, which may indicate a read error. The chain recombines TRBV7-9 with TRBJ2-7; no clear D. The CDR3 is made up of 11 amino acids. Germline V lookup: CDR1 SEHNR, CDR2 FQNEAQ (reference sequence). Written as DNA, the CDR3 is TGTTCCAGCAGCTCTTCCTACGAGCAGTACTTC. Protein product: CSSSSSYEQYF.

This clone showed up just a few times. This chain links TRBV10-3 with TRBJ1-1; no firm D call. This CDR3 is 13 amino acids long. Germline assignment: CDR1 ENHRY and CDR2 SYGVKD. V dropped 5 bases and J dropped 2 bases, with 9 bases sitting between them. Here the CDR3 DNA reads TGTGCCATCAGTAAGACTGGAAACACTGAAGCTTTCTTT. It encodes CAISKTGNTEAFF.

J is TRBJ2-5 and V is TRBV18; 8 bases line up with TRBD1. J gave up 5 bases and V 5 bases, and 10 bases lay outside the gene matches. This CDR3 spans 15 amino acids. CDR1 is KGHSH, CDR2 LQKENI, per germline. The CDR3 DNA reads as TGTGCCAGCTCAGTCCGGACAGGGAATTTTGAGACCCAGTACTTC. Encoded protein: CASSVRTGNFETQYF.

The chain uses TRBV7-5 and TRBJ2-7; the table's D call, TRBD2, was not checked against the DNA. TRBV7-5 is a known pseudogene. The CDR3 loop spans 15 amino acids. Written as DNA, the CDR3 is TGTGTCAGAAGCTTTGTCCCCAATCCCGGGATCGAGCAGTACTTC. It encodes CVRSFVPNPGIEQYF.

The genes are TRBV2 and TRBJ2-3; D may be TRBD1 (6 bases). The CDR3 runs to 14 residues. Trimming left V 5 bases short and J 2 bases short, with 11 bases between. Germline-derived CDR1 and CDR2 are SNHLY and FYNNEI. The CDR3 loop is CASSQDRNTDTQYF. CDR3 nucleotides: TGTGCCAGCAGTCAGGACAGAAACACAGATACGCAGTATTTT.

This rearrangement joins TRBV25-1 to TRBJ1-3, with D perhaps TRBD1 (5 bases). The V and J ends lost 5 bases and 1 base respectively, with 15 bases between them. Germline V lookup: CDR1 MGHDK, CDR2 SYGVNS. The CDR3 is 16 amino acids. CDR3 loop: CASSSRIGGSGNTIYF. The CDR3 DNA is TGTGCCAGCAGTTCTCGAATTGGGGGGTCTGGAAACACCATATATTTT.

This sequence joins TRBV28 and TRBJ2-3, with D possibly being TRBD1 (5 bases). Germline V gives CDR1 MDHEN, CDR2 SYDVKM. Trimming took off 8 bases at V and 2 bases at J, with 8 bases between the two ends. The CDR3 totals 12 residues. The CDR3 sequence is CASGGATDTQYF. The CDR3 DNA reads TGTGCCAGCGGTGGGGCCACAGATACGCAGTATTTT.

This chain uses TRBV4-1 with TRBJ1-1; D is possibly TRBD1 (6 bases). The CDR3 has 15 residues. CDR1 is MGHRA, CDR2 YSYEKL, per germline. V was cut by 1 base and J by 6 bases, with 15 bases left in between. The CDR3 bases are TGCGCCAGCAGCCAAGGGAGGGGGGGTAGGCCTGAAGCTTTCTTT. The encoded protein is CASSQGRGGRPEAFF.

DNA for the CDR3: TGCAGCGTCTCTCCTAGCGGAAGGATACAAGAGACCCAGTACTTC. Protein: CSVSPSGRIQETQYF. The chain joins TRBV29-1 to TRBJ2-5; 7 bases match TRBD2. CDR3 length: 15 residues. Per the germline V gene, CDR1 is SQVTM and CDR2 is ANQGSEA. V dropped 6 bases and J dropped 2; count of bases not matched to a gene: 12. Drawing the rest from reference TRBV29-1 and TRBJ2-5, the complete variable domain is SAVISQKPSRDICQRGTSLTIQCQVDSQVTMMFWYRQQPGQSLTLIATANQGSEATYESGFVIDKFPISRPNLTFSTLTVSNMSPEDSSIYLCSVSPSGRIQETQYFGPGTRLLVL.

The chain has TRBV29-1 and TRBJ2-1; D is uncertain. This CDR3 contains 13 residues. Germline CDR1 is SQVTM and CDR2 is ANQGSEA. Trimming stripped 3 bases from V and 12 bases from J, with 18 bases between. The CDR3 sequence is CSVEVASPDRQFF. The CDR3 DNA reads TGCAGCGTTGAGGTCGCGTCACCCGATCGGCAGTTCTTC.

This clone was seen a handful of times. This sequence joins TRBV28 and TRBJ2-7; unclear D gene. The germline V gene has CDR1 MDHEN and CDR2 SYDVKM. Trimming removed 3 bases at V and 8 bases at J, with 14 bases between. The CDR3 sequence is 13 residues long. The CDR3 DNA reads as TGTGCCAGCAGTTTTCCGACTCCCTCGAAGCAGTACTTC. Protein: CASSFPTPSKQYF.

The genes are TRBV5-1 and TRBJ1-4; 7 bases agree with TRBD1. Trimming cost V 7 bases and J 8 bases; bases outside gene matches: 8. The CDR3 loop spans 13 amino acids. Germline CDR1 reads SGHRS; CDR2 reads YFSETQ. CDR3 bases: TGCGCCAGCTACGACAGGGAGAACGAAAAACTGTTTTTT. Translation gives CASYDRENEKLFF. The whole variable domain, remainder taken from reference TRBV5-1 and TRBJ1-4, is KAGVTQTPRYLIKTRGQQVTLSCSPISGHRSVSWYQQTPGQGLQFLFEYFSETQRNKGNFPGRFSGRQFSNSRSEMNVSTLELGDSALYLCASYDRENEKLFFGSGTQLSVL.

The genes are TRBV9 and TRBJ2-3; the match to TRBD1 covers 10 bases. Germline V gives CDR1 SGDLS, CDR2 YYNGEE. The CDR3 loop spans 16 amino acids. The trim removed 0 bases at V and 1 base at J, leaving 2 bases unmatched. In nucleotides, the CDR3 is TGTGCCAGCAGCGTAGTAGGGACAGGGGGCACAGATACGCAGTATTTT. Translated: CASSVVGTGGTDTQYF.

The chain carries TRBV4-2 and TRBJ1-2, with 7 bases matching TRBD1. CDR1 and CDR2 (germline): LGHNA, YNFKEQ. The CDR3 is 14 residues long. The V gene end was trimmed by 3 bases and the J gene end by 2 bases; junction bases not matched to a gene: 3. CDR3 in DNA: TGTGCCAGCAGCCAGGGGACAGCGAACTATGGCTACACCTTC. Its translation is CASSQGTANYGYTF.

This chain joins TRBV9 and TRBJ2-7, with 7 bases matching TRBD1. Germline lookup yields CDR1 SGDLS and CDR2 YYNGEE. After removal of 0 bases from V and 3 bases from J, the junction contained 6 bases not matched to a gene. CDR3 length equals 15 residues. The CDR3 loop is CASSVGQGPHYEQYF. CDR3 bases: TGTGCCAGCAGCGTAGGACAGGGACCCCACTACGAGCAGTACTTC.

In its sample, this clone was seen once. Mismatch with germline at one junction end may stem from a read error. This chain uses TRBV7-9 with TRBJ1-1; D is ambiguous. The CDR3 runs to 13 residues. Germline V CDR1 and CDR2: SEHNR, FQNEAQ (reference sequence). CDR3 DNA sequence: TGTTCCAGCAGCTTAAGCATCGAGACTGAAGCTTTCTTT. This sequence encodes CSSSLSIETEAFF.

The chain couples TRBV5-4 to TRBJ1-2; 12 bases are shared with TRBD1. CDR1 SGHNT and CDR2 YYREEE come from the germline V gene (reference sequence). The J segment lost 7 bases and the V segment lost 2 bases, leaving 6 bases of the junction unmatched. This CDR3 region has 15 residues. The CDR3 loop is CASSLPGQGARGYTF. Here the CDR3 DNA reads TGTGCCAGCAGCTTACCGGGACAGGGGGCTCGTGGCTACACCTTC.